A single sample is the source of the 5 T cell receptor beta chains below, sequenced in a study of T cells in women clearing cervical HPV infection. Libraries were prepared by immunoSEQ multiplex PCR; TCRdb keeps only in-frame clonotypes and omits some of them. This sample's table has about 30,000 clones. Source material: blood buffy coat. The receptors derive from a woman between 18 and 70 years old with a cervical HPV16 infection that either progressed to CIN3+ or cleared (not recorded which).

On this clone itself: The DNA ends 3 residues before the CDR3 does, and the rest of the CDR3 is filled in from the germline J gene. The chain employs TRBV5-1 and TRBJ2-2; 8 bases match TRBD2. Germline-derived CDR1 and CDR2 are SGHRS and YFSETQ. After removal of 3 bases from V and 4 bases from J, the junction contained 11 bases not matched to a gene. The CDR3 length is 17 residues. Partial CDR3 DNA: TGCGCCAGCAGCTCGGTAGCGGGAATTGGGGCCACCGGGGAG. Protein product: CASSSVAGIGATGE. The full-length CDR3 reads as CASSSVAGIGATGELFF.

In regard to this clone: Read data end 3 residues before the CDR3 end; the end is taken from the germline J gene. The chain is built from TRBV15 and TRBJ2-1, with TRBD1 matching over 12 bases. The CDR3 loop spans 16 amino acids. Looked up from germline, CDR1 is LNHNV and CDR2 is YYDKDF (reference sequence). J gave up 8 bases and V 5 bases, and 10 bases lay outside the gene matches. CDR3 sequence: CATSGRPGQGADEQFF. The part of the CDR3 DNA that was read is TGTGCCACCAGCGGAAGACCGGGACAGGGGGCAGATGAG. The entire variable domain, with the rest obtained from reference TRBV15 and TRBJ2-1, is as follows: DAMVIQNPRYQVTQFGKPVTLSCSQTLNHNVMYWYQQKSSQAPKLLFHYYDKDFNNEADTPDNFQSRRPNTSFCFLDIRSPGLGDTAMYLCATSGRPGQGADEQFFGPGTRLTVL.

To note about this clone: Sequencing ends 3 residues short of the CDR3 end; the germline J gene provides the rest. V is TRBV5-4 and J is TRBJ2-7, with D possibly matching TRBD2 (6 bases). V was pared by 0 bases and J by 2 bases, with 15 bases between. The length of the CDR3 is 16 residues. Germline V lookup: CDR1 SGHNT, CDR2 YYREEE (reference sequence). The CDR3 loop is CASSLELARGPYEQYF. The part of the CDR3 DNA that was read is TGTGCCAGCAGCTTGGAACTAGCAAGGGGCCCCTACGAG.

Of note for this clone: The read gets to within 3 residues of the CDR3 end, and the germline J gene fills in the rest. The gene calls are TRBV10-3 and TRBJ2-7; TRBD2 agrees at 8 bases. This CDR3 contains 12 residues. CDR1 and CDR2 from the germline V gene are ENHRY and SYGVKD. V lost 5 bases and J lost 4; bases outside the gene matches: 1. The sequenced part of the CDR3 DNA is TGTGCCATCAGTCCGGGGGGGTACGAG. Translated, it gives CAISPGGYE. The full CDR3 protein is CAISPGGYEQYF.

To note about this clone: The junction and the germline gene differ at one end; a read error may be behind it. Read coverage stops 3 residues before the CDR3 terminus; the germline J gene supplies the remainder. Distinct nucleotide sequences in the sample also encode this CDR3. The chain uses TRBV6-2 or TRBV6-3 and TRBJ1-3, with TRBD1 matching 7 bases. The CDR3 has 15 amino acids. Germline V CDR1 and CDR2: MNHEY, SVGEGT. The CDR3: CASRGQALSGNTIYF. CDR3 bases read: TGTGCCAGCCGTGGACAGGCCCTCTCTGGAAACACA.